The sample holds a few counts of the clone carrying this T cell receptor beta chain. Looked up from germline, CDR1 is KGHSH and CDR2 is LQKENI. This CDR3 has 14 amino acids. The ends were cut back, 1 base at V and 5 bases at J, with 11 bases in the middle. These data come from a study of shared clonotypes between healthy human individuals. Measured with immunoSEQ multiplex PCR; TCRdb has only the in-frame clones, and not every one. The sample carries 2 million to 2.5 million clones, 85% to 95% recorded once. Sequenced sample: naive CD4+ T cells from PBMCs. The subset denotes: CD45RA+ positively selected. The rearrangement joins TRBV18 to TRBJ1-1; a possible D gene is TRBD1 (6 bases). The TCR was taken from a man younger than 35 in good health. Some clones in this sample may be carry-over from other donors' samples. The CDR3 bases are TGTGCCAGCTCACCACGCAGGCAGGGGACTGAAGCTTTCTTT. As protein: CASSPRRQGTEAFF.